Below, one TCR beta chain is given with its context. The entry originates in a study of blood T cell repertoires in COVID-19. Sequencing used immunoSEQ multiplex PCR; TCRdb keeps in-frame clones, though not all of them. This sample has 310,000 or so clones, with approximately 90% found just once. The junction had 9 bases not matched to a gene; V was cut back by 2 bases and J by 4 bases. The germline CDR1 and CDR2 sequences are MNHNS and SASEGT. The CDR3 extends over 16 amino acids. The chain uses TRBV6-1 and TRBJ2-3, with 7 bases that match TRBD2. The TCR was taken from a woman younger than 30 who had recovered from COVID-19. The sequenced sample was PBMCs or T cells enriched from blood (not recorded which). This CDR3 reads CASSEWGGSSADTQYF. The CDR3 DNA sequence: TGTGCCAGCAGTGAATGGGGCGGGAGTAGCGCAGATACGCAGTATTTT.